This record looks at one T cell receptor (beta chain) sequence and its context. Its matching antigen is unknown. This specimen belongs to a study of T cell responses to AZD1222 COVID-19 vaccine. Study-wide results and caveats: When two AZD1222 doses had been given, Spike-specific TCR breadth and depth rose. Regions left unmutated in variants are reportedly the target of nearly half of spike-specific TCRs. The study found vaccine-associated CD4 TCRs spanning spike, dominant at 160-218 and 743-854.

Clones were sequenced by immunoSEQ multiplex PCR, and TCRdb holds only the in-frame ones, with some missing. Here the sample spans 90,000 to 130,000 clones, over 85% being singletons. CDR1 is SEHNR and CDR2 is FQNEAQ in the germline V gene (reference sequence). The CDR3 totals 16 residues. V lost 2 bases and J 6 bases, leaving 19 bases between the germline ends. This receptor was taken from an adult who received the AZD1222 COVID-19 vaccine. This specimen was peripheral blood, taken 28 days after the second AZD1222 dose. The V and J genes are TRBV7-9 and TRBJ2-5; D remains ambiguous. CDR3 sequence reads: CASSLSVSRHRQTQYF. The CDR3 DNA reads TGTGCCAGCAGCTTATCTGTGAGCCGGCACCGCCAGACCCAGTACTTC. The full variable domain, its missing parts supplied by reference TRBV7-9 and TRBJ2-5, is DTGVSQNPRHKITKRGQNVTFRCDPISEHNRLYWYRQTLGQGPEFLTYFQNEAQLEKSRLLSDRFSAERPKGSFSTLEIQRTEQGDSAMYLCASSLSVSRHRQTQYFGPGTRLLVL.